What follows describes a single T cell receptor (beta chain). This clonotype was seen many times. What antigen it recognizes has not been identified. The input lacks base qualities; no much larger clone sits a single base away. Libraries were made using 5' RACE. The sequencer was an Illumina HiSeq 2000. A universal primer binding site was introduced by template switching, and a unique molecular identifier was present in the final cDNA, enabling accurate counting of TCR cDNA molecules. First-strand cDNA for TCR alpha and beta chains was synthesized from specific primers in the conserved constant-segment region. To control for contamination, each cDNA library was double barcoded with a SMART-Mk sample barcode plus Illumina barcodes. TruSeq adapter sequences, together with Illumina sample barcodes, were added in two successive PCR steps. TCR alpha and beta cDNA libraries were sequenced on the Illumina HiSeq platform with custom primers. The original methods were these. Raw reads were processed with MiGEC to extract unique molecular identifiers, and MiXCR was used to determine CDR3 positions. Recombination models were inferred per individual with the repgenHMM and IGoR tools using an EM algorithm. The analysis of shared clonotypes was done with the tcR package in R, with sharing normalized by the product of cloneset sizes. To study raw recombination free of thymic and clonal selection effects, out-of-frame nonproductive sequences were analyzed. TCRdb trimmed the raw reads at Q25, called clones with MiXCR and kept productive beta chains. Rows matching on CDR3 protein sequence are summarized as one entry with the most common DNA and genes. None of the V and J calls come from the authors' own analysis; TCRdb made them. For this sample the table gives 250,000 to 350,000 distinct CDR3 sequences, of which about 8.9% were detected only once. The top ten clones comprise approximately 2.1% of the sample.

V loses 7 bases at its end and J loses 5 bases; junction bases beyond the gene matches: 12. From the cysteine up to the phenylalanine, the CDR3 has a length of 17 residues. The DNA shown is the 51-base CDR3, in frame from base 1. The germline V gene sets CDR1 to SGHVS and CDR2 to FQNEAQ. The source of the sample is a study of identical twins (dated by TCRdb to the mid-2010s). The study in broad terms: TCR alpha and beta repertoires from monozygotic twins, unrelated adults of various ages and cord blood were deep-sequenced to test whether fetal clonotypes persist. To rule out contamination, replicate twin experiments were performed at different times with different library preparation protocols. Study-wide findings and limitations: The excess sharing between twins in beta out-of-frame sequences was weaker because fewer shared sequences reduced the signal-to-noise ratio. Invariant T cells such as MAIT and iNKT could partly confound zero-insertion analyses, although diverse VJ usage argued against such confounding for most clonotypes. In monozygotic twins, recombination models systematically underestimated out-of-frame TCR alpha sharing, but the models matched the sharing seen between unrelated individuals. Abundant cord blood beta clonotypes carried fewer insertions; young adult naive repertoires showed a weaker similar trend, while memory repertoires showed none. Because the same donors could not be followed over many years, conclusions were based on cross-sectional statistical analysis. Out-of-frame TCR alpha sequences shared between twins showed an excess of low generation-probability sequences compared with coincidental sharing between unrelated individuals.

Every donor was a healthy Caucasian. Three pairs of female monozygotic twins, all aged about 18 to 30 years, made up the twin cohort. Using Miltenyi CD45RO+ enrichment and human naive T-cell isolation kits, memory (CD45RO+) and naive T cells were isolated from PBMC. The sample also formed part of further work on yellow fever vaccine responses in identical twins. As that second paper reports: The authors reported that the T cell response to vaccination in identical twins appeared partly convergent and partly personalized. In the study, vaccine-responding T cell clones were precisely tracked in identical twins.

Input material: memory (CD45RO+) T cells sorted from blood. The sample's cell subset or site label, in plain terms: CD45RO+ enriched T cells. The sequence is built from TRBV7-8 and TRBJ2-5, with TRBD2 matching 14 junction bases. This clonotype was sampled from a woman younger than 35 in good health. The CDR3 has the sequence CASINTGTSGSWETQYF. The nucleotide sequence reads as follows: TGTGCCAGCATCAACACCGGGACTAGCGGGAGTTGGGAGACCCAGTACTTC.